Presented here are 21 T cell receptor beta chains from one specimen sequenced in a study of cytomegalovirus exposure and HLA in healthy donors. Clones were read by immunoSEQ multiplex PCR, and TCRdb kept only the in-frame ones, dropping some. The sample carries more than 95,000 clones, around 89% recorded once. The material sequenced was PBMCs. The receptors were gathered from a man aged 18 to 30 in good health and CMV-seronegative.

CDR3 nucleotide sequence: TGTGCCAGCAGCTTAGAAGCGGCTTACAATGAGCAGTTCTTC. Translating gives CASSLEAAYNEQFF. This chain joins TRBV11-3 and TRBJ2-1; tentative D call: TRBD2 (5 bases). The CDR3 has 14 residues. V lost 0 bases to trimming and J lost 4 bases, with 7 bases between them. CDR1 and CDR2 from the germline V gene are SGHNT and YENEEA. The variable domain in full, with the rest retrieved from reference TRBV11-3 and TRBJ2-1, is EAGVVQSPRYKIIEKKQPVAFWCNPISGHNTLYWYLQNLGQGPELLIRYENEEAVDDSQLPKDRFSAERLKGVDSTLKIQPAELGDSAVYLCASSLEAAYNEQFFGPGTRLTVL.

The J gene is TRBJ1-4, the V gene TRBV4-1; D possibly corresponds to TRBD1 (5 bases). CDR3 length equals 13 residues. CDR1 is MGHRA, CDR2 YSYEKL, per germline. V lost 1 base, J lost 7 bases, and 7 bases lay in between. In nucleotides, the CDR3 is TGCGCCAGCAGCCAAGCAACAGGTGAAAAACTGTTTTTT. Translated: CASSQATGEKLFF.

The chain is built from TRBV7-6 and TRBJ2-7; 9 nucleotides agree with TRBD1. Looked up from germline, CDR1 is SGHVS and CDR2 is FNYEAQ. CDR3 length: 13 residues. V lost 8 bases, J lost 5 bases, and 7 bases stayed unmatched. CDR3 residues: CASAGTGYHEQYF. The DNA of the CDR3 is TGTGCCAGCGCCGGGACAGGGTACCACGAGCAGTACTTC.

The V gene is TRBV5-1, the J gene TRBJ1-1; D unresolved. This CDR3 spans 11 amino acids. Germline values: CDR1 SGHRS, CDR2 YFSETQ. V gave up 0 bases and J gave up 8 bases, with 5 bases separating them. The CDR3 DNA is TGCGCCAGCAGCTTGGGGGCGGAAGCTTTCTTT. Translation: CASSLGAEAFF.

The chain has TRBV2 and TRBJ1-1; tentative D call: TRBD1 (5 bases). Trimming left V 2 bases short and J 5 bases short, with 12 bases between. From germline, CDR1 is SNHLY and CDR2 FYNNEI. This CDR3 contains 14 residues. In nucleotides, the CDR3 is TGTGCCAGCAGTGAAACAGGCCTGAGGACTGAAGCTTTCTTT. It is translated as CASSETGLRTEAFF.

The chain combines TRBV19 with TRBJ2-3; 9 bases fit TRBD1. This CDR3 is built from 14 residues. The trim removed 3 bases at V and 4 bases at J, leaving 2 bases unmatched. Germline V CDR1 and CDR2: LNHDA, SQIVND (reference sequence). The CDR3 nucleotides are TGTGCCAGTAGTATCCGGGACAGGGCAGATACGCAGTATTTT. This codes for CASSIRDRADTQYF.

The CDR3 DNA sequence: TGTGCCATCAGCCAGGGGGCCGCCTACGAGCAGTACTTC. Protein: CAISQGAAYEQYF. The V and J genes are TRBV10-3 and TRBJ2-7; 8 bases line up with TRBD1. After removal of 6 bases from V and 2 bases from J, the junction contained 3 bases not matched to a gene. The CDR3 is made up of 13 amino acids. Germline-derived CDR1 and CDR2 are ENHRY and SYGVKD.

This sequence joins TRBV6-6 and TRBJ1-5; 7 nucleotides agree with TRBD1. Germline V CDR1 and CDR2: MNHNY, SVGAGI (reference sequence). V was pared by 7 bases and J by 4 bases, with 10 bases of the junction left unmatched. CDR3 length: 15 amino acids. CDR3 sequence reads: CASTYTQGKNQPQHF. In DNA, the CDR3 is TGTGCCAGCACGTATACACAGGGGAAGAATCAGCCCCAGCATTTT.

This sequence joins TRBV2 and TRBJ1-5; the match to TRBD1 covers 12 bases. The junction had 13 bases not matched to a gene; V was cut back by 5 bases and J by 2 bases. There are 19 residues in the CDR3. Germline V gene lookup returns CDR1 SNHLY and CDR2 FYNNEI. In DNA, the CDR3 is TGTGCCAGCAGTCTTTTAGGGACAGGGGGCCAGTTTGGCAATCAGCCCCAGCATTTT. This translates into CASSLLGTGGQFGNQPQHF.

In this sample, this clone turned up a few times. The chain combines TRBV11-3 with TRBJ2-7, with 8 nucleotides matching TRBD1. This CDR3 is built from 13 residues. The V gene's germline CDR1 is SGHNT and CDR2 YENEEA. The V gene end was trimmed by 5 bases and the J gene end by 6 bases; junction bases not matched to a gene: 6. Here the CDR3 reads CASSDRQGPEQYF. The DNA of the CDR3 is TGTGCCAGCAGCGACCGACAGGGGCCCGAGCAGTACTTC. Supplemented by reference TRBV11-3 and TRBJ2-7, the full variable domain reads EAGVVQSPRYKIIEKKQPVAFWCNPISGHNTLYWYLQNLGQGPELLIRYENEEAVDDSQLPKDRFSAERLKGVDSTLKIQPAELGDSAVYLCASSDRQGPEQYFGPGTRLTVT.

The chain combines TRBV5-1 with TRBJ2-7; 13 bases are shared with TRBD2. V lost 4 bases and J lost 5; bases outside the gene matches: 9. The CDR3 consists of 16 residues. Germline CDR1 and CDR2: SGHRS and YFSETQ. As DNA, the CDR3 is TGCGCCAGCAGCCCGGGACTAGCGGGATTTTCCAACGAGCAGTACTTC. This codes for CASSPGLAGFSNEQYF.

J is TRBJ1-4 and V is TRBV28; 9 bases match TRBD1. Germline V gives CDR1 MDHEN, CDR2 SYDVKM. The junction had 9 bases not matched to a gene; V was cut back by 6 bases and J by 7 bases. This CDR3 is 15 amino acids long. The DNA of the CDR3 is TGTGCCAGCAGCCTCCTGGGACAGGGAGGTGAAAAACTGTTTTTT. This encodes CASSLLGQGGEKLFF.

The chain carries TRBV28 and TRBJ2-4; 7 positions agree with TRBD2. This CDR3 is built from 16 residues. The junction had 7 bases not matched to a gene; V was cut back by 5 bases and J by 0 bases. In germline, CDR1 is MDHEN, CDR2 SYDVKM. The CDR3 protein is CASSDRDYPAKNIQYF. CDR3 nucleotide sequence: TGTGCCAGCAGTGATAGGGACTACCCAGCCAAAAACATTCAGTACTTC. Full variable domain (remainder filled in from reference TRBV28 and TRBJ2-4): DVKVTQSSRYLVKRTGEKVFLECVQDMDHENMFWYRQDPGLGLRLIYFSYDVKMKEKGDIPEGYSVSREKKERFSLILESASTNQTSMYLCASSDRDYPAKNIQYFGAGTRLSVL.

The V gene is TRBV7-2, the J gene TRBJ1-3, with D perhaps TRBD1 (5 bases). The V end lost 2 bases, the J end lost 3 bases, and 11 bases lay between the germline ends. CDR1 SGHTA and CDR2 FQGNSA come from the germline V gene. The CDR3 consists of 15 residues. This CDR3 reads CASSLQWGSGNTIYF. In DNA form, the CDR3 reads TGTGCCAGCAGCTTACAATGGGGCAGTGGAAACACCATATATTTT. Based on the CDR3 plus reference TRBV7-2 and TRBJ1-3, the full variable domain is GAGVSQSPSNKVTEKGKDVELRCDPISGHTALYWYRQSLGQGLEFLIYFQGNSAPDKSGLPSDRFSAERTGGSVSTLTIQRTQQEDSAVYLCASSLQWGSGNTIYFGEGSWLTVV.

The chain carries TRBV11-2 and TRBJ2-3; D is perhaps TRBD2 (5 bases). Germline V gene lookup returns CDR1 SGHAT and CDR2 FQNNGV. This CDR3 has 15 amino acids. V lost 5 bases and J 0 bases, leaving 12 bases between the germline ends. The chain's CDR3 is CASSPAAESTDTQYF. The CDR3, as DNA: TGTGCCAGCAGCCCCGCAGCGGAAAGCACAGATACGCAGTATTTT.

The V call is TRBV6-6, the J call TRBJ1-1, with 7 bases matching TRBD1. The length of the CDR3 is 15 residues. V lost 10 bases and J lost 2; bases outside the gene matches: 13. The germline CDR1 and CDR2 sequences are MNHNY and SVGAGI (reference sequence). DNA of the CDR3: TGTGCCATCACGACCGGGACAGCTATTAACACTGAAGCTTTCTTT. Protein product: CAITTGTAINTEAFF.

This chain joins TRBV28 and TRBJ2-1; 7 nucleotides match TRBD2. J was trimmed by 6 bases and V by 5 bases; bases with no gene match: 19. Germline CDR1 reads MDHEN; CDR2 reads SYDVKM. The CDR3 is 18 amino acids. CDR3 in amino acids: CASSPIPSGRASGNEQFF. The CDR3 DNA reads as TGTGCCAGCAGTCCGATACCAAGTGGGAGGGCCTCGGGCAATGAGCAGTTCTTC.

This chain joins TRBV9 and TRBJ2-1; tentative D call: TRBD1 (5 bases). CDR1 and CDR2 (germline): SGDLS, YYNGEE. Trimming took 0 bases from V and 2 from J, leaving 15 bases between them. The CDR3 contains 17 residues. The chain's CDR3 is CASSVGELGLPYNEQFF. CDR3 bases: TGTGCCAGCAGCGTAGGAGAGTTGGGGCTCCCCTACAATGAGCAGTTCTTC.

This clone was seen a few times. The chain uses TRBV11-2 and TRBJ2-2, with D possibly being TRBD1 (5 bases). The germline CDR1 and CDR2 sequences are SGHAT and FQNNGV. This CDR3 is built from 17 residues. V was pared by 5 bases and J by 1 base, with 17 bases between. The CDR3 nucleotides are TGTGCCAGCAGCCCTCCGAACGTAGACAGGAACACCGGGGAGCTGTTTTTT. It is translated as CASSPPNVDRNTGELFF. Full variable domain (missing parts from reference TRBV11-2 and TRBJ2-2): EAGVAQSPRYKIIEKRQSVAFWCNPISGHATLYWYQQILGQGPKLLIQFQNNGVVDDSQLPKDRFSAERLKGVDSTLKIQPAKLEDSAVYLCASSPPNVDRNTGELFFGEGSRLTVL.

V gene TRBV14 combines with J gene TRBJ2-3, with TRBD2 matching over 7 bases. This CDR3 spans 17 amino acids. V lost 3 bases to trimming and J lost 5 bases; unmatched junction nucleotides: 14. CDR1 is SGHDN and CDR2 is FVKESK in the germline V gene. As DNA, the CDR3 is TGTGCCAGCAGCCAGAGCCGTTTGTCGGCGGGAGTAGATACGCAGTATTTT. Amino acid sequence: CASSQSRLSAGVDTQYF.

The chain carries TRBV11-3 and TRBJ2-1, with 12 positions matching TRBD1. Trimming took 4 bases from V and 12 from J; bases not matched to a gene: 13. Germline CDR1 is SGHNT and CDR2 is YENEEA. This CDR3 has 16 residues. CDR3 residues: CASSSTWGTGGALQFF. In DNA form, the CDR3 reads TGTGCCAGCAGCTCCACGTGGGGGACAGGGGGCGCTTTGCAGTTCTTC. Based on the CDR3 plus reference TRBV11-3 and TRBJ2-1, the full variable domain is EAGVVQSPRYKIIEKKQPVAFWCNPISGHNTLYWYLQNLGQGPELLIRYENEEAVDDSQLPKDRFSAERLKGVDSTLKIQPAELGDSAVYLCASSSTWGTGGALQFFGPGTRLTVL.